A selection of T cell receptor beta chains follows, all from one sample in a study of identical twins. MiXCR, applied by TCRdb to the 5' RACE reads, yields one record per CDR3 protein. The table includes about 520,000 distinct CDR3 sequences, 20% to 25% detected once. Separately, the same data were catalogued under a study of T cells expressing NK-cell markers.

The sequencing input was CD4+ T cells sorted from blood. The source of these receptors is a woman between 18 and 29 years old in good health. CDR3s include the opening cysteine and the closing phenylalanine or tryptophan. The D gene is left open where the match is weak. For some rows the clone size is stated as once, few or many, or as a class when expanded; others skip it.

d_call j_call clone_size v_call cdr3_aa cdr3_nt
- TRBJ2-6 - TRBV7-8 CASSLVGGTGANVLTF TGTGCCAGCAGCTTAGTTGGAGGGACCGGGGCCAACGTCCTGACTTTC
TRBD1 TRBJ1-1 few TRBV4-2 CASSQVGQANTEAFF TGTGCCAGCAGCCAAGTAGGACAGGCGAACACTGAAGCTTTCTTT
- TRBJ2-7 - TRBV20-1 CSARAADYEQYF TGCAGCGCTAGGGCGGCGGACTACGAGCAGTACTTC
- TRBJ2-2 - TRBV6-2/TRBV6-3 CASRWTGELFF TGTGCCAGTCGGTGGACCGGGGAGCTGTTTTTT
- TRBJ1-2 - TRBV5-4 CASSLGHFSNGYTF TGTGCCAGCAGCTTGGGACATTTCTCCAATGGCTACACCTTC
TRBD2 TRBJ2-1 few TRBV12-3/TRBV12-4 CASSLTSGGPEGDEQFF TGTGCCAGCAGTTTAACTAGCGGGGGGCCGGAGGGCGATGAGCAGTTCTTC
- TRBJ1-6 few TRBV9 CASSVDTMNSPLHF TGTGCCAGCAGCGTAGACACCATGAATTCACCCCTCCACTTT
- TRBJ2-3 few TRBV5-1 CASSLYLTAHTDTQYF TGCGCCAGCAGCCTTTACTTGACCGCACACACAGATACGCAGTATTTT
TRBD2 TRBJ2-5 - TRBV20-1 CSAPSQNGGETQYF TGCAGTGCTCCGTCCCAAAACGGGGGGGAGACCCAGTACTTC
TRBD1 TRBJ2-7 - TRBV6-2/TRBV6-3 CASTATGYGEQYF TGTGCCAGCACCGCGACAGGGTACGGCGAGCAGTACTTC
TRBD1 TRBJ2-3 - TRBV15 CATSLGQGAGDTQYF TGTGCCACCAGCTTGGGACAGGGGGCAGGAGATACGCAGTATTTT
TRBD2 TRBJ2-1 - TRBV3-1 CASSYTLGEGEQFF TGTGCCAGCAGCTATACCCTAGGGGAGGGTGAGCAGTTCTTC
- TRBJ2-1 few TRBV7-9 CASSLVGAAHEQFF TGTGCCAGCAGCTTAGTTGGGGCCGCCCATGAGCAGTTCTTC
- TRBJ1-1 - TRBV6-1 CASIDNIWGTEAFF TGTGCCAGCATCGATAATATTTGGGGCACTGAAGCTTTCTTT
- TRBJ2-7 - TRBV7-9 CASSRVRTGKWGEQYF TGTGCCAGCAGCCGAGTCCGGACGGGAAAGTGGGGCGAGCAGTACTTC
- TRBJ2-1 few TRBV12-3/TRBV12-4 CASSFTGGVWNEQFF TGTGCCAGCAGTTTCACCGGGGGAGTTTGGAATGAGCAGTTCTTC
- TRBJ1-3 few TRBV7-2 CASSPPRGLGNTIYF TGTGCCAGCAGCCCCCCTCGCGGGTTAGGAAACACCATATATTTT
- TRBJ2-1 - TRBV4-3 CASSQGTWNEQFF TGCGCCAGCAGCCAAGGCACCTGGAATGAGCAGTTCTTC
- TRBJ2-2 few TRBV21-1 CASNNQGTGRIGELFF TGTGCCAGCAACAATCAGGGGACAGGGAGGATCGGGGAGCTGTTTTTT
- TRBJ2-2 - TRBV6-2/TRBV6-3 CASSYPIPGPQTGELFF TGTGCCAGCAGTTACCCGATCCCAGGCCCTCAAACCGGGGAGCTGTTTTTT
- TRBJ2-3 - TRBV6-2/TRBV6-3 CASSYLDAGEDTQYF TGTGCCAGCAGTTACCTCGATGCTGGTGAAGATACGCAGTATTTT
- TRBJ2-1 few TRBV20-1 CSARMGGKYNEQFF TGCAGTGCTAGAATGGGGGGTAAATACAATGAGCAGTTCTTC
- TRBJ1-1 many TRBV5-5 CASSPTANTEAFF TGTGCCAGCAGCCCGACAGCGAACACTGAAGCTTTCTTT
- TRBJ1-1 - TRBV3-1 CASSQGYEGAEAFF TGTGCCAGCAGCCAAGGTTATGAGGGAGCTGAAGCTTTCTTT
- TRBJ2-7 few TRBV5-1 CASSLEASSREQYF TGCGCCAGCAGCTTGGAGGCCAGCTCTCGGGAGCAGTACTTC
- TRBJ2-1 few TRBV5-1 CASSLTGTGHEQFF TGCGCCAGCAGCTTGACAGGGACGGGCCATGAGCAGTTCTTC
- TRBJ1-5 few TRBV20-1 CSATARTDQPQHF TGCAGTGCTACGGCCAGGACAGATCAGCCCCAGCATTTT
- TRBJ1-6 - TRBV5-1 CASSPDFYSPLHF TGCGCCAGCAGCCCGGACTTTTATTCACCCCTCCACTTT
- TRBJ1-5 many TRBV12-3/TRBV12-4 CASSKTTVDQPQHF TGTGCCAGCAGCAAAACGACAGTGGATCAGCCCCAGCATTTT
- TRBJ2-2 - TRBV20-1 CSASGLSNTGELFF TGCAGTGCTTCGGGTCTATCGAACACCGGGGAGCTGTTTTTT
- TRBJ1-1 - TRBV6-1 CASTTQPNTEAFF TGTGCCAGCACGACGCAGCCGAACACTGAAGCTTTCTTT
- TRBJ2-7 many TRBV6-5 CASSYSAQSGGYEQYF TGTGCCAGCAGTTACTCAGCACAAAGTGGGGGATACGAGCAGTACTTC
- TRBJ2-3 few TRBV18 CASSINRGGADTQYF TGTGCCAGCTCAATTAATCGAGGTGGAGCAGATACGCAGTATTTT
TRBD1 TRBJ2-2 many TRBV19 CASSIGQGRTGELFF TGTGCCAGTAGTATCGGACAGGGTAGAACCGGGGAGCTGTTTTTT
TRBD2 TRBJ2-3 - TRBV20-1 CSASGLAGDADTQYF TGCAGTGCTAGCGGGCTAGCGGGGGACGCAGATACGCAGTATTTT
- TRBJ2-7 few TRBV20-1 CSATKSPDYEQYF TGCAGTGCTACTAAAAGCCCGGACTACGAGCAGTACTTC
TRBD2 TRBJ2-7 - TRBV20-1 CSARQLAGTGNEQYF TGCAGTGCTAGGCAACTAGCGGGAACGGGGAACGAGCAGTACTTC
- TRBJ2-2 - TRBV11-2 CASSLYLNTGELFF TGTGCCAGCAGCTTATACTTGAACACCGGGGAGCTGTTTTTT
- TRBJ2-5 - TRBV20-1 CSAGGVETQYF TGCAGTGCGGGCGGGGTAGAGACCCAGTACTTC